The present T cell receptor (beta chain) was sequenced within a study of shared clonotypes between healthy human individuals. Naive CD8 cells were CD45RO-negative, positively selected for CCR7, excluding terminally differentiated effector memory CD45RA+ cells. The material for each subset, its genomic DNA, was split evenly across several immunoSEQ plates. Assay: immunoSEQ multiplex PCR; the TCRdb copy retains only in-frame clones and omits some. The data hold hundreds of thousands of clones, with 85% to 95% observed a single time. Regarding the study as a whole: Depth was large, yet rarefaction showed that sorted-subset sequencing was incomplete.

This CDR3 is 12 amino acids long. Trimming removed 6 bases from V and 7 bases from J; junction bases left unmatched: 5. Germline V gene lookup returns CDR1 SNHLY and CDR2 FYNNEI. Concerning this clone: The antigen remains unidentified.

Material: naive CD8+ T cells sorted from blood. The chain has TRBV2 and TRBJ2-7, with 8 bases fitting TRBD2. The sequence was collected from a woman in her twenties or thirties in good health. CDR3 loop: CASRREAGEQYF. Written as DNA, the CDR3 is TGTGCCAGCAGGCGGGAGGCCGGGGAGCAGTACTTC.